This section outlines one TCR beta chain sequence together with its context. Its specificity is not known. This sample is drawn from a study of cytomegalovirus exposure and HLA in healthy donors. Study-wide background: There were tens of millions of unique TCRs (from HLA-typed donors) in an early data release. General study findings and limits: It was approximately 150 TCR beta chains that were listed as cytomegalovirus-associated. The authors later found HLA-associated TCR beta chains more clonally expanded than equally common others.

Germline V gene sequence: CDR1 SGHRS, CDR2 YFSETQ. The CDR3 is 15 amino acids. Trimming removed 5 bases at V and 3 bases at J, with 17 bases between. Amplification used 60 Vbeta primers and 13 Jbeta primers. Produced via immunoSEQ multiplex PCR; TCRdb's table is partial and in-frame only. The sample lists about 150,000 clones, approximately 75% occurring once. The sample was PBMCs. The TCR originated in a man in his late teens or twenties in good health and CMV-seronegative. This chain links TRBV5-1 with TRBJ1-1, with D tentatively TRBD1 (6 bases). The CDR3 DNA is TGCGCCAGCAGTTCCCTCAGGGGAAGTGACACTGAAGCTTTCTTT. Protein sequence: CASSSLRGSDTEAFF.